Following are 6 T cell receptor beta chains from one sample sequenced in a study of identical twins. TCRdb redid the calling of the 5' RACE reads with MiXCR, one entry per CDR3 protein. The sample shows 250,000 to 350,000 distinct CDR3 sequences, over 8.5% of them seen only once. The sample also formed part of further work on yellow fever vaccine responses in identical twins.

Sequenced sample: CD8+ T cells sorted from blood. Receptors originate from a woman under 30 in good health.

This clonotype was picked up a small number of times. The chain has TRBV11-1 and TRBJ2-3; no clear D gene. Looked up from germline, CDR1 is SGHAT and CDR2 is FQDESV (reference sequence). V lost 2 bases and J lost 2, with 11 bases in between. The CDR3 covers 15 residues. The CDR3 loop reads CASSLSSSFTDTQYF. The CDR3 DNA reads TGTGCCAGCAGCTTATCCTCCTCGTTCACAGATACGCAGTATTTT.

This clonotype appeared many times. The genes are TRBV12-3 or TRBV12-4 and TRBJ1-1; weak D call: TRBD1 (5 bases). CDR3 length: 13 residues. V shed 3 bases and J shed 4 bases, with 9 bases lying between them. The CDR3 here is CASSFSRGTEAFF. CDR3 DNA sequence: TGTGCCAGCAGTTTCTCGAGGGGCACTGAAGCTTTCTTT.

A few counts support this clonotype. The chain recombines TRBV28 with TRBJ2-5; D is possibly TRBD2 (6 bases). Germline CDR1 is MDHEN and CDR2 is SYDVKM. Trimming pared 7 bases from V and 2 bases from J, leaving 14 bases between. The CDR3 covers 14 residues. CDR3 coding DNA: TGTGCCAGCAACCTCGGGGGACTTCAAGAGACCCAGTACTTC. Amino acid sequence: CASNLGGLQETQYF.

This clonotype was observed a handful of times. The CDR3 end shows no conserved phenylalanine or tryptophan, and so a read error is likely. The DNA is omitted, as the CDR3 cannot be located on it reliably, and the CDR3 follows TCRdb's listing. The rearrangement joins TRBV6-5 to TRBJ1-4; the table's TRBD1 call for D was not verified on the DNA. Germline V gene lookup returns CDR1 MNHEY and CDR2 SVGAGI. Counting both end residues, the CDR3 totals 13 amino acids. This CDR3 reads CASSNSPGQGDPV.

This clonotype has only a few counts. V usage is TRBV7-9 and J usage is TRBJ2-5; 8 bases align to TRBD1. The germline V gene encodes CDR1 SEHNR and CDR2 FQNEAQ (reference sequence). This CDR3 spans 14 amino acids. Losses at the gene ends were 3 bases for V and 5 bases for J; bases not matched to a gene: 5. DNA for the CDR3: TGTGCCAGCAGCTTGACAGGGGTAGGGGAGACCCAGTACTTC. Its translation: CASSLTGVGETQYF.

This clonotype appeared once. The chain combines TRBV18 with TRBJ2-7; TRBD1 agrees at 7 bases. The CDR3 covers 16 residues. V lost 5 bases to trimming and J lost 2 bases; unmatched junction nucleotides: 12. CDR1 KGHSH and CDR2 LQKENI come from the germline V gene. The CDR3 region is CASSDREQGPTYEQYF. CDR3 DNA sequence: TGTGCCAGCTCAGACCGCGAACAGGGGCCGACCTACGAGCAGTACTTC.